Given below is one T cell receptor (beta chain) in context. Its antigen is as yet unknown. These data originate in a study of somatic mutations in cytotoxic T cells in rheumatoid arthritis. Germline CDR1 reads MGHRA; CDR2 reads YSYEKL. V lost 1 base, J lost 3 bases, and 10 bases lay in between. The CDR3 contains 14 residues. TCRdb's table, derived via immunoSEQ multiplex PCR, lists solely in-frame clones and lacks some. This table holds tens of thousands of clones, about 86% found once. Study-level findings and limits: A single CD8+ clone exceeded 20% of CD8+ cells in about an eighth of the roughly 65 patients.

The genes are TRBV4-1 and TRBJ2-7; D is undetermined. This sequence originates from a woman aged 50 to 60 in good health. Sample: CD8+ T cells sorted from blood. CDR3 nucleotides: TGCGCCAGCAGCCAAGGGGCAGGTTACTACGAGCAGTACTTC. It is translated as CASSQGAGYYEQYF.